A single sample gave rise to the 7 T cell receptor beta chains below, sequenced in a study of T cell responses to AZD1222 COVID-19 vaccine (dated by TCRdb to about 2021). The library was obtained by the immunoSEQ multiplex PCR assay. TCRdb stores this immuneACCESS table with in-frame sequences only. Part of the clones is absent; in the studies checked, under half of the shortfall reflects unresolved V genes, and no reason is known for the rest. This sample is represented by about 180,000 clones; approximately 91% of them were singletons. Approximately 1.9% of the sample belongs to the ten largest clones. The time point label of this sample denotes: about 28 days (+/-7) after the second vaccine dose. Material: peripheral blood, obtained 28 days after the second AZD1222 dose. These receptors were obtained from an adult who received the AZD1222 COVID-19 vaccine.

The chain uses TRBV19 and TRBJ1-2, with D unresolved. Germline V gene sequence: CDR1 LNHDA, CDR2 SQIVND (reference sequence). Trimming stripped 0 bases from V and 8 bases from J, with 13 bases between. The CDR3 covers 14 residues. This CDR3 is CASSIDPINRGYTF. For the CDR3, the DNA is TGTGCCAGTAGTATAGATCCAATAAATCGCGGCTACACCTTC.

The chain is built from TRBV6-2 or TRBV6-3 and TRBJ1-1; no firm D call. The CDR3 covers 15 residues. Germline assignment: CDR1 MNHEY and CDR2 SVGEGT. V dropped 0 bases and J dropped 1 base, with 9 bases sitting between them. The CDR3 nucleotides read TGTGCCAGCAGTTACTCGAGACCCAAGAACACTGAAGCTTTCTTT. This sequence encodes CASSYSRPKNTEAFF.

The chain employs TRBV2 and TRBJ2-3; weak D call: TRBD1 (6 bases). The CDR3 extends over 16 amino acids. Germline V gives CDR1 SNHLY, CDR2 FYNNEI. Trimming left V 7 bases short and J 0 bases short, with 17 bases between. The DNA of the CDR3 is TGTGCCAGCACTCAAGGTCCAGGGGTTAGCACAGATACGCAGTATTTT. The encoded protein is CASTQGPGVSTDTQYF.

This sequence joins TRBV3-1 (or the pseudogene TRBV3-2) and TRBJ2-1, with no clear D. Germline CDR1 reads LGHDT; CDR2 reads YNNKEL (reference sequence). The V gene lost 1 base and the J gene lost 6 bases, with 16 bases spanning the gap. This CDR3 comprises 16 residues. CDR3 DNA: TGTGCCAGCAGCCAAGTGTTGTCAGGATCGGGCAATGAGCAGTTCTTC. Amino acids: CASSQVLSGSGNEQFF.

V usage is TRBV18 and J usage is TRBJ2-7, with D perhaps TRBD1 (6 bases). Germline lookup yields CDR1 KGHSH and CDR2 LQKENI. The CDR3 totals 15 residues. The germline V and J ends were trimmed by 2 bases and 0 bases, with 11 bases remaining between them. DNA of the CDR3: TGTGCCAGCTCACCAGGTAGGGACAACTCCTACGAGCAGTACTTC. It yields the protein CASSPGRDNSYEQYF.

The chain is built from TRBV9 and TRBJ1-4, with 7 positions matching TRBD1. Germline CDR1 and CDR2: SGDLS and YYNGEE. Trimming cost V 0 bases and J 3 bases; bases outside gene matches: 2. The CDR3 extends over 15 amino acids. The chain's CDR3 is CASSVDRGANEKLFF. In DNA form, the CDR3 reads TGTGCCAGCAGCGTAGACAGGGGAGCTAATGAAAAACTGTTTTTT.

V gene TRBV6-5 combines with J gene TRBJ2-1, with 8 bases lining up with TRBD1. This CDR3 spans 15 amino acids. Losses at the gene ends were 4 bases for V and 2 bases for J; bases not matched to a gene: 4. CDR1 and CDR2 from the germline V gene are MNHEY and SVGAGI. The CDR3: CASSSGQGPYNEQFF. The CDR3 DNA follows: TGTGCCAGCAGTTCTGGACAGGGTCCCTACAATGAGCAGTTCTTC.